This TCR beta chain originates from a study of blood T cell repertoires in COVID-19. Study overall: PBMCs, B-cell-depleted T cells, or T cells were the source of the cDNA or gDNA that made up the material.

The CDR3 is 11 amino acids. Germline CDR1 and CDR2: SEHNR and FQNEAQ (reference sequence). V lost 11 bases, J lost 3 bases, and 11 bases lay in between. Some clones are missing from TCRdb's copy, which holds only in-frame ones; the method was immunoSEQ multiplex PCR. This table has 65,000 to 80,000 clones, about 90% appearing once. The chain recombines TRBV7-9 with TRBJ2-7; D unclear. The clonotype originates from a man between 50 and 59 years old with active COVID-19. Sequencing used peripheral blood. For the CDR3, the DNA is TGTGCCTCCTCCGACATCTACGAGCAGTACTTC. This encodes CASSDIYEQYF.